This T cell receptor (beta chain) was obtained from a study of identical twins. This clonotype appeared a few times. TCRdb reanalysed the 5' RACE reads using MiXCR and keeps one entry per CDR3 protein. In the table there are approximately 190,000 distinct CDR3 sequences, around 15% of which are singletons. This sample was shared with a second study, whose subject was T cells expressing NK-cell markers.

The sample consisted of CD8+ T cells sorted from blood. The sequence was collected from a woman aged 18-29 years in good health.

CDR3 residues: CASSLHREHTGELFF. The CDR3 DNA is TGTGCCAGCAGCTTACACAGGGAGCACACCGGGGAGCTGTTTTTT. This rearrangement joins TRBV11-3 to TRBJ2-2; a weak D match, TRBD1 (6 bases). The V gene's germline CDR1 is SGHNT and CDR2 YENEEA. V was cut by 2 bases and J by 3 bases, with 10 bases left in between. The CDR3 spans 15 residues.